The 24 T cell receptor beta chains below were found in one sample sequenced in a study of blood T cell repertoires in COVID-19. Using immunoSEQ multiplex PCR, the repertoire was profiled, and TCRdb retains in-frame clones only, with some absent. The sample carries about 170,000 clones, less than 85% recorded once. Sequenced sample: PBMCs or T cells enriched from blood (not recorded which). The source of these receptors is a woman in her fifties or sixties who had recovered from COVID-19.

The chain employs TRBV18 and TRBJ1-5; the D is unclear. Germline loops: CDR1 KGHSH, CDR2 LQKENI. The germline V and J ends were trimmed by 6 bases and 1 base, with 13 bases remaining between them. The CDR3 consists of 15 residues. The CDR3 DNA follows: TGTGCCAGCTCTCCCCCGGAACTAAGCAATCAGCCCCAGCATTTT. As protein: CASSPPELSNQPQHF.

The rearrangement uses TRBV7-9 and TRBJ2-5; TRBD2 agrees at 12 bases. J was trimmed by 1 base and V by 8 bases; bases with no gene match: 5. Germline V gene lookup returns CDR1 SEHNR and CDR2 FQNEAQ (reference sequence). This CDR3 has 15 residues. DNA for the CDR3: TGTGCCAGCGCCGAACTAGCGGGGGGCCAAGAGACCCAGTACTTC. This codes for CASAELAGGQETQYF.

This sequence joins TRBV19 and TRBJ2-4, with D possibly being TRBD2 (7 bases). CDR1 is LNHDA and CDR2 is SQIVND in the germline V gene (reference sequence). The CDR3 covers 15 residues. Deletions cut 3 bases from V and 2 bases from J, with 11 bases between. In DNA, the CDR3 is TGTGCCAGTAGTATGGGAGGGGGTTCCAAAAACATTCAGTACTTC. Translation: CASSMGGGSKNIQYF.

J is TRBJ1-1 and V is TRBV18; no clear D. CDR1 is KGHSH, CDR2 LQKENI, per germline. The CDR3 consists of 15 residues. The V and J ends lost 8 bases and 0 bases respectively, with 16 bases between them. The CDR3, as DNA: TGTGCCAGCCGTAGGGAGGGATTCATGAACACTGAAGCTTTCTTT. Its translation: CASRREGFMNTEAFF. The variable domain in full, completed from reference TRBV18 and TRBJ1-1, reads NAGVMQNPRHLVRRRGQEARLRCSPMKGHSHVYWYRQLPEEGLKFMVYLQKENIIDESGMPKERFSAEFPKEGPSILRIQQVVRGDSAAYFCASRREGFMNTEAFFGQGTRLTVV.

The chain recombines TRBV7-8 with TRBJ1-2, with 9 bases that match TRBD1. The germline CDR1 and CDR2 sequences are SGHVS and FQNEAQ. The CDR3 length is 15 residues. The V gene end was trimmed by 1 base and the J gene end by 5 bases; junction bases not matched to a gene: 5. Here the CDR3 DNA reads TGTGCCAGCAGCTTAGAAGGGACAGGGTGGTATGGCTACACCTTC. This sequence encodes CASSLEGTGWYGYTF.

This chain connects TRBV11-2 to TRBJ1-2, with D maybe TRBD1 (6 bases). V lost 4 bases and J lost 2, with 14 bases in between. CDR3 size: 15 residues. The germline gives CDR1 SGHAT, CDR2 FQNNGV. CDR3 in DNA: TGTGCCAGCAGCTCCGACCTCACAGGGAACTATGGCTACACCTTC. Its translation is CASSSDLTGNYGYTF.

The gene calls are TRBV2 and TRBJ1-1; the D is unclear. There are 13 residues in the CDR3. CDR1 is SNHLY, CDR2 FYNNEI, per germline. Trimming left V 7 bases short and J 1 base short, with 10 bases between. The CDR3 DNA follows: TGTGCCAGCACCTCTGGAGAGAACACTGAAGCTTTCTTT. This encodes CASTSGENTEAFF.

This chain uses TRBV30 with TRBJ2-1; possibly TRBD2 for D (5 bases). In germline, CDR1 is GTSNPN, CDR2 SVGIG (reference sequence). The CDR3 runs 14 residues. Trimming removed 2 bases at V and 8 bases at J, with 16 bases between. The CDR3 DNA reads TGTGCCTGGAGTTATACTAGAGGGCGGGATGAGCAGTTCTTC. It is translated as CAWSYTRGRDEQFF.

The chain recombines TRBV5-4 with TRBJ1-2; perhaps TRBD1 as D (6 bases). This CDR3 comprises 11 residues. The V gene lost 4 bases and the J gene lost 8 bases, with 9 bases spanning the gap. The V gene's germline CDR1 is SGHNT and CDR2 YYREEE (reference sequence). CDR3 coding DNA: TGTGCCAGCAGCCGACAGGCCGGCTACACCTTC. Translation gives CASSRQAGYTF.

CDR3 sequence (DNA): TGTGCCAGTAGTCCGCAACTAGCGGGGGGCACCGGGGAGCTGTTTTTT. It is translated as CASSPQLAGGTGELFF. The rearrangement links TRBV19 to TRBJ2-2, with TRBD2 matching over 12 bases. Trimming cost V 5 bases and J 4 bases; bases outside gene matches: 5. Germline lookup yields CDR1 LNHDA and CDR2 SQIVND (reference sequence). This CDR3 has 16 residues.

J is TRBJ2-7 and V is TRBV7-2; D is perhaps TRBD1 (5 bases). V dropped 5 bases and J dropped 2 bases, with 13 bases sitting between them. The germline V gene has CDR1 SGHTA and CDR2 FQGNSA. The CDR3 totals 14 residues. CDR3 DNA: TGTGCCAGCAGCCTACAGGACGGACCCTACGAGCAGTACGTC. Residues: CASSLQDGPYEQYV.

The chain recombines TRBV7-2 with TRBJ2-5; tentative D call: TRBD2 (6 bases). Deletions cut 5 bases from V and 2 bases from J, with 12 bases between. The length of the CDR3 is 14 residues. CDR1 SGHTA and CDR2 FQGNSA come from the germline V gene. CDR3 sequence (DNA): TGTGCCAGCAGCCAGCGGGCTACACAAGAGACCCAGTACTTC. This gives the protein CASSQRATQETQYF. Drawing the rest from reference TRBV7-2 and TRBJ2-5, the complete variable domain is GAGVSQSPSNKVTEKGKDVELRCDPISGHTALYWYRQSLGQGLEFLIYFQGNSAPDKSGLPSDRFSAERTGGSVSTLTIQRTQQEDSAVYLCASSQRATQETQYFGPGTRLLVL.

The chain carries TRBV2 and TRBJ2-3; TRBD1 aligns across 8 bases. The V gene's germline CDR1 is SNHLY and CDR2 FYNNEI. The length of the CDR3 is 14 residues. With V trimmed by 4 bases and J by 2 bases, 2 bases remained unmatched. CDR3 sequence: CASSVDRDTDTQYF. CDR3 DNA: TGTGCCAGCAGTGTGGACAGGGACACAGATACGCAGTATTTT.

CDR3 region: CASSGTGGGNQPQHF. As DNA, the CDR3 is TGTGCCAGTAGTGGTACCGGGGGAGGCAATCAGCCCCAGCATTTT. The genes are TRBV19 and TRBJ1-5; perhaps TRBD1 as D (5 bases). V was pared by 5 bases and J by 2 bases, with 13 bases between. The length of the CDR3 is 15 residues. Germline CDR1 is LNHDA and CDR2 is SQIVND (reference sequence).

This chain uses TRBV6-5 with TRBJ2-7, with no clear D. CDR3 length: 15 amino acids. V lost 8 bases and J 5 bases, leaving 22 bases between the germline ends. The germline V gene encodes CDR1 MNHEY and CDR2 SVGAGI. CDR3 protein: CASRLSQRVSDEQYV. The CDR3 nucleotides are TGTGCCAGCCGCCTTAGCCAGCGCGTTTCGGACGAGCAGTACGTC.

The chain has TRBV30 and TRBJ2-7; 9 positions match TRBD1. Germline V gives CDR1 GTSNPN, CDR2 SVGIG (reference sequence). The CDR3 loop spans 14 amino acids. With 1 base clipped from V and 3 bases from J, the junction kept 4 bases outside the gene matches. The CDR3 nucleotides are TGTGCCTGGAGTGGGGCGACAGGGGGCTACGAGCAGTACGTC. Translated, it gives CAWSGATGGYEQYV.

This chain joins TRBV18 and TRBJ2-2; possible D gene TRBD1, 5 bases. Trimming cost V 0 bases and J 10 bases, with 15 bases left between them. The CDR3 sequence is 15 residues long. From germline, CDR1 is KGHSH and CDR2 LQKENI. CDR3 coding DNA: TGTGCCAGCTCACCACCGGGGCCATCTCCGGAGGAGCTGTTTTTT. Translating gives CASSPPGPSPEELFF.

The chain joins TRBV5-1 to TRBJ1-6; D perhaps matches TRBD1 (6 bases). Germline CDR1 is SGHRS and CDR2 is YFSETQ. This CDR3 is 17 amino acids long. Trimming cost V 4 bases and J 4 bases, with 18 bases left between them. CDR3 amino acids: CASSPAPQGMYNSPLHF. The CDR3 coding sequence is TGCGCCAGCAGCCCGGCGCCCCAGGGGATGTATAATTCACCCCTCCACTTT. The whole variable domain, remainder taken from reference TRBV5-1 and TRBJ1-6, is KAGVTQTPRYLIKTRGQQVTLSCSPISGHRSVSWYQQTPGQGLQFLFEYFSETQRNKGNFPGRFSGRQFSNSRSEMNVSTLELGDSALYLCASSPAPQGMYNSPLHFGNGTRLTVT.

V usage is TRBV18 and J usage is TRBJ1-5; TRBD1 agrees at 11 bases. V shed 8 bases, J shed 0 bases, and the junction held 21 bases outside the gene matches. Germline CDR1 reads KGHSH; CDR2 reads LQKENI. This CDR3 is built from 21 residues. Written as DNA, the CDR3 is TGTGCCAGCCCCCCTCCGGGGACAGGGGGAATAAAGAGATATAGCAATCAGCCCCAGCATTTT. Translating it yields CASPPPGTGGIKRYSNQPQHF.

The chain combines TRBV3-1 (or the pseudogene TRBV3-2) with TRBJ2-6, with a possible D match to TRBD2 (5 bases). Germline V gene sequence: CDR1 LGHDT, CDR2 YNNKEL (reference sequence). CDR3 length: 20 residues. Trimming pared 0 bases from V and 4 bases from J, leaving 22 bases between. The CDR3, as DNA: TGTGCCAGCAGCCAAGATTTTCGGGATTACCGACCATGGGGGGCCAACGTCCTGACTTTC. This encodes CASSQDFRDYRPWGANVLTF.

The genes are TRBV24-1 and TRBJ2-2; D gene uncertain. Germline CDR1 KGHDR, CDR2 SFDVKD. The CDR3 has 15 amino acids. The germline V and J ends were trimmed by 9 bases and 4 bases, with 17 bases remaining between them. The CDR3 loop is CATSSQWRGTGELFF. The CDR3 nucleotides are TGTGCCACCTCCAGCCAGTGGCGCGGCACCGGGGAGCTGTTTTTT.

This sequence joins TRBV3-1 (or the pseudogene TRBV3-2) and TRBJ2-2, with 8 bases matching TRBD1. The CDR3 length is 16 residues. V shed 3 bases and J 4 bases; nucleotides not matched to a gene: 7. Germline V lookup: CDR1 LGHDT, CDR2 YNNKEL (reference sequence). CDR3 in DNA: TGTGCCAGCAGCCACCTCGACAGGGGAGGCACCGGGGAGCTGTTTTTT. It yields the protein CASSHLDRGGTGELFF.

V gene TRBV19 combines with J gene TRBJ1-5; TRBD1 matches 7 bases. From germline, CDR1 is LNHDA and CDR2 SQIVND (reference sequence). This CDR3 has 16 amino acids. V gave up 8 bases and J gave up 2 bases; unmatched junction bases: 12. CDR3 region: CASSFPLDRGNQPQHF. The DNA for the CDR3 is TGTGCCAGTTCCTTCCCCCTCGACAGGGGCAATCAGCCCCAGCATTTT.

The rearrangement joins TRBV2 to TRBJ1-5; the D is unclear. The CDR3 contains 15 residues. Germline CDR1 is SNHLY and CDR2 is FYNNEI. The V gene lost 5 bases and the J gene lost 0 bases, with 11 bases spanning the gap. The CDR3 loop reads CASSPLDNSNQPQHF. Written as DNA, the CDR3 is TGTGCCAGCAGTCCCTTAGACAATAGCAATCAGCCCCAGCATTTT.